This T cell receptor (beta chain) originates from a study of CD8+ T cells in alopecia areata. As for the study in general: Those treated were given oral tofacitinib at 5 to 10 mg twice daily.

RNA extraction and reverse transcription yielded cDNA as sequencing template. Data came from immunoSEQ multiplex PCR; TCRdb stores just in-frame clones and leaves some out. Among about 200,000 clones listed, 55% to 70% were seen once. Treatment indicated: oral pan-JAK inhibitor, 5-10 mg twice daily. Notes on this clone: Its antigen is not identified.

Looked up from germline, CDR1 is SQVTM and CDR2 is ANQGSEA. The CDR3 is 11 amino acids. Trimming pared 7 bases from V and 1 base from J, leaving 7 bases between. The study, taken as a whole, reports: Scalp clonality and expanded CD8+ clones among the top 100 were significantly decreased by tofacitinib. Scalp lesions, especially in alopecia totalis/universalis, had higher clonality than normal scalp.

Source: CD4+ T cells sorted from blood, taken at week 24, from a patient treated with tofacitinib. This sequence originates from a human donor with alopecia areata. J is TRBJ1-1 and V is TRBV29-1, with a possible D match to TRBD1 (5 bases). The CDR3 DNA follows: TGCAGCGCTACAGGGAACACTGAAGCTTTCTTT. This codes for CSATGNTEAFF.